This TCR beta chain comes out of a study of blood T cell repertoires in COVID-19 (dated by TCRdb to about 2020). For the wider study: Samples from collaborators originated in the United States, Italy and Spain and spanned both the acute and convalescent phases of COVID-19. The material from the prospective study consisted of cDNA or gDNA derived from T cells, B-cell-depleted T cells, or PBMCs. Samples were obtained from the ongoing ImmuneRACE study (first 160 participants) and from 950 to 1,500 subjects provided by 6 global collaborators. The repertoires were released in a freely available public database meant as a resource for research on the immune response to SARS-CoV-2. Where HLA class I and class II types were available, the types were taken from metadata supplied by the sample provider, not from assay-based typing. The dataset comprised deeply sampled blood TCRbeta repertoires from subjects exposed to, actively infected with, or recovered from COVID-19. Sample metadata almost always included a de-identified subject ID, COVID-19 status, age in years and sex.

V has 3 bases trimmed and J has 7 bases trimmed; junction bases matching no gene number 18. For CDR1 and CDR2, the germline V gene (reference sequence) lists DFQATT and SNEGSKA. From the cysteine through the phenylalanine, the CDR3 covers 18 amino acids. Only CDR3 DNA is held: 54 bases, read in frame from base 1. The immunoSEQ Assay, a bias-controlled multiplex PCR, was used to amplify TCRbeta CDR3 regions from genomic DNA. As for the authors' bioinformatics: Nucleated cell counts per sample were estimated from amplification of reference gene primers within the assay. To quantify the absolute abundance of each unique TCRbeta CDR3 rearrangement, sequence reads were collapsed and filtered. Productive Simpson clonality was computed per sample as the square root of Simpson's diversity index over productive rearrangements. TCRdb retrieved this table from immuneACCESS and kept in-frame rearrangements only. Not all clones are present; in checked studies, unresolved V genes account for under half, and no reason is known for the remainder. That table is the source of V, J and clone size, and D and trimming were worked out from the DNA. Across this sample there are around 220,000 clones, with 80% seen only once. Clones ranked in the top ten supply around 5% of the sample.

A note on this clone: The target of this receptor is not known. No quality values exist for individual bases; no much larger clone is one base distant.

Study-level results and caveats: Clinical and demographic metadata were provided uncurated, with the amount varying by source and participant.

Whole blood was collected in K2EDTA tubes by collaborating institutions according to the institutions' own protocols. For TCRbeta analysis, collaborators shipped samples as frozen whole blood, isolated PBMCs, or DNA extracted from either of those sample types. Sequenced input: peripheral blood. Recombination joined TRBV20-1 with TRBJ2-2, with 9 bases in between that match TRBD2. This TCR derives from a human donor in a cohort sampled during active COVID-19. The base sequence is TGCAGTGCTAGTCGGGCCTTAATTGCTAGCGGGAAGGGCGGGGAGCTGTTTTTT. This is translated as CSASRALIASGKGGELFF.